What follows are 31 T cell receptor beta chains derived from one specimen sequenced in a study of T cell responses to AZD1222 COVID-19 vaccine. TCRdb keeps only in-frame clones here, not all; method: immunoSEQ multiplex PCR. Counted here are 45,000 to 60,000 clones, roughly 85% occurring once; the ten biggest clones make up 3% to 4.5%. This specimen was peripheral blood, taken on day 0 of AZD1222 vaccination. Receptors were obtained from an adult in good health.

The chain uses TRBV3-1 (or the pseudogene TRBV3-2) and TRBJ1-5; unclear D gene. V was trimmed by 0 bases and J by 7 bases, leaving 4 bases between them. Germline loops: CDR1 LGHDT, CDR2 YNNKEL (reference sequence). CDR3 length: 12 residues. The CDR3 protein is CASSQESQPQHF. The CDR3 DNA follows: TGTGCCAGCAGCCAAGAATCGCAGCCCCAGCATTTT.

This clone was counted a single time. One end of the junction is discordant with germline, which a read error may explain. The chain has TRBV6-1 and TRBJ1-2, with D uncertain. Looked up from germline, CDR1 is MNHNS and CDR2 is SASEGT. The CDR3 covers 12 residues. The chain's CDR3 is CASSKAGYGYTF. CDR3 nucleotide sequence: TGTGCCAGCAGTAAAGCCGGGTATGGCTACACCTTC.

This clone was found a few times. This chain links TRBV10-3 with TRBJ1-1, with D perhaps matching TRBD1 (5 bases). V was cut by 5 bases and J by 3 bases, with 13 bases left in between. CDR3 length: 14 residues. From germline, CDR1 is ENHRY and CDR2 SYGVKD. CDR3 sequence (DNA): TGTGCCATCAGTCGTTTTGAAGGGGACACTGAAGCTTTCTTT. It specifies CAISRFEGDTEAFF.

The genes are TRBV19 and TRBJ2-5; 13 bases map to TRBD2. CDR1 is LNHDA, CDR2 SQIVND, per germline (reference sequence). This CDR3 contains 16 residues. Trimming at V came to 3 bases and at J to 4 bases, leaving 5 bases not matched to a gene. The CDR3 bases are TGTGCCAGTAGTATTGGGACTAGCGGGGCCGGAGAGACCCAGTACTTC. This codes for CASSIGTSGAGETQYF.

The CDR3 spells CASSSSRDRGAEQYF. The CDR3 DNA reads as TGTGCCAGTAGTAGCTCCCGGGACAGGGGGGCCGAGCAGTACTTC. This chain links TRBV19 with TRBJ2-7; 11 positions match TRBD1. Germline V gene sequence: CDR1 LNHDA, CDR2 SQIVND (reference sequence). The CDR3 loop spans 15 amino acids. Germline trimming cut 4 bases from V and 6 bases from J; bases unmatched to any gene: 8.

A note on this clone: Other nucleotide sequences in the sample specify the same CDR3. This rearrangement joins TRBV6-2 or TRBV6-3 to TRBJ1-5, with D unclear. V was clipped by 3 bases and J by 0 bases, with 3 bases between them. CDR1 and CDR2 (germline): MNHEY, SVGEGT. This CDR3 is 13 amino acids long. CDR3 residues: CASSYDSNQPQHF. The CDR3 region has the DNA TGTGCCAGCAGTTATGATAGCAATCAGCCCCAGCATTTT.

This chain uses TRBV7-2 with TRBJ2-7; 10 bases are shared with TRBD2. Germline lookup yields CDR1 SGHTA and CDR2 FQGNSA. Trimming at V came to 2 bases and at J to 6 bases, leaving 4 bases not matched to a gene. The CDR3 is 14 residues long. For the CDR3, the DNA is TGTGCCAGCAGCTTAAGCGGGGGGGTGAGCGAGCAGTACTTC. Protein sequence: CASSLSGGVSEQYF.

The chain joins TRBV2 to TRBJ2-1; D remains unclear. Per germline, CDR1 SNHLY and CDR2 FYNNEI. This CDR3 has 15 amino acids. V was trimmed by 3 bases and J by 0 bases, leaving 9 bases between them. Here the CDR3 reads CASSEDASSYNEQFF. DNA for the CDR3: TGTGCCAGCAGTGAGGACGCGAGCTCCTACAATGAGCAGTTCTTC. Full variable domain (missing parts from reference TRBV2 and TRBJ2-1): EPEVTQTPSHQVTQMGQEVILRCVPISNHLYFYWYRQILGQKVEFLVSFYNNEISEKSEIFDDQFSVERPDGSNFTLKIRSTKLEDSAMYFCASSEDASSYNEQFFGPGTRLTVL.

This clone appeared once. This chain connects TRBV5-6 to TRBJ1-4, with 7 bases matching TRBD1. The CDR3 is 14 residues long. CDR1 and CDR2 (germline): SGHDT, YYEEEE. V trimming: 0 bases; J trimming: 7 bases; junction bases outside the gene matches: 3. Here the CDR3 DNA reads TGTGCCAGCAGCTTGGAGGGGGCGGGTGAAAAACTGTTTTTT. This translates into CASSLEGAGEKLFF.

V gene TRBV10-3 combines with J gene TRBJ1-1, with D unclear. CDR1 is ENHRY and CDR2 is SYGVKD in the germline V gene. The CDR3 sequence is 11 residues long. V lost 3 bases and J 6 bases, leaving 5 bases between the germline ends. CDR3 in amino acids: CAISEGPEAFF. CDR3 coding DNA: TGTGCCATCAGTGAAGGCCCTGAAGCTTTCTTT.

This chain connects TRBV10-3 to TRBJ2-1; D is uncertain. The CDR3 contains 19 residues. V shed 3 bases and J shed 0 bases, with 21 bases lying between them. The germline V gene encodes CDR1 ENHRY and CDR2 SYGVKD. CDR3 DNA sequence: TGTGCCATCAGTGACCAAGCTAAATTGCCGCTAAACTCCTACAATGAGCAGTTCTTC. This codes for CAISDQAKLPLNSYNEQFF.

V and J are TRBV27 and TRBJ1-2; 7 nucleotides align to TRBD1. Germline CDR1 and CDR2: MNHEY and SMNVEV (reference sequence). This CDR3 comprises 15 residues. Trimming took 4 bases from V and 6 from J; bases not matched to a gene: 11. In DNA form, the CDR3 reads TGTGCCAGCAGTTCGCGCCAAACAGGGGTTAATGGCTACACCTTC. Translation: CASSSRQTGVNGYTF.

The chain is built from TRBV6-6 and TRBJ2-1, with 8 positions matching TRBD1. Trimming took 8 bases from V and 3 from J; bases not matched to a gene: 9. The CDR3 contains 15 residues. Germline CDR1 MNHNY, CDR2 SVGAGI (reference sequence). CDR3 sequence (DNA): TGTGCCAGCGGTACCAACAGGGGGTACTACAATGAGCAGTTCTTC. Residues: CASGTNRGYYNEQFF.

V is TRBV4-2 and J is TRBJ1-5; 7 bases fit TRBD1. The CDR3 loop spans 15 amino acids. V was pared by 4 bases and J by 4 bases, with 7 bases of the junction left unmatched. CDR1 and CDR2 from the germline V gene are LGHNA and YNFKEQ. The DNA of the CDR3 is TGTGCCAGCAGCCCCCGGGACAGCCTTAATCAGCCCCAGCATTTT. Translation gives CASSPRDSLNQPQHF.

V gene TRBV19 combines with J gene TRBJ2-5; 7 positions match TRBD2. Germline V gives CDR1 LNHDA, CDR2 SQIVND (reference sequence). The V gene end was trimmed by 4 bases and the J gene end by 4 bases; junction bases not matched to a gene: 12. The CDR3 has 16 residues. The CDR3 loop reads CASSTQRGRDGETQYF. The CDR3, as DNA: TGTGCCAGTAGTACCCAGCGGGGAAGGGATGGAGAGACCCAGTACTTC.

The V call is TRBV28, the J call TRBJ1-5; no clear D. The germline CDR1 and CDR2 sequences are MDHEN and SYDVKM. V was shortened by 1 base and J by 14 bases, with 12 bases between the two germline ends. The CDR3 is 12 amino acids. DNA of the CDR3: TGTGCCAGCAGTTTATTGGGGAGTTCAAAGCATTTT. This encodes CASSLLGSSKHF.

CDR3 region: CASSVAGRANSPLHF. The CDR3 DNA reads TGTGCCAGCAGCGTAGCGGGCAGGGCTAATTCACCCCTCCACTTT. The chain uses TRBV9 and TRBJ1-6, with D possibly TRBD1 on 5 matching bases. This CDR3 spans 15 amino acids. Germline-derived CDR1 and CDR2 are SGDLS and YYNGEE. V was trimmed by 0 bases and J by 6 bases, leaving 10 bases between them. Based on the CDR3 plus reference TRBV9 and TRBJ1-6, the full variable domain is DSGVTQTPKHLITATGQRVTLRCSPRSGDLSVYWYQQSLDQGLQFLIQYYNGEERAKGNILERFSAQQFPDLHSELNLSSLELGDSALYFCASSVAGRANSPLHFGNGTRLTVT.

This chain links TRBV10-3 with TRBJ1-1, with 9 bases that match TRBD1. The CDR3 has 13 residues. Germline-derived CDR1 and CDR2 are ENHRY and SYGVKD. Unmatched junction bases numbered 7, after V lost 8 bases and J lost 6 bases. The CDR3 DNA follows: TGTGCCATCGCCGGACAGGGGATGGCTGAAGCTTTCTTT. This translates into CAIAGQGMAEAFF.

The chain is built from TRBV30 and TRBJ1-3; D is uncertain. V was clipped by 5 bases and J by 8 bases, with 10 bases between them. This CDR3 has 11 amino acids. Germline CDR1 reads GTSNPN; CDR2 reads SVGIG (reference sequence). The DNA of the CDR3 is TGTGCCTGGGCATGGAGGGACACCATATATTTT. It translates to CAWAWRDTIYF.

This clone was picked up a small number of times. The chain joins TRBV11-2 to TRBJ1-2, with 7 bases fitting TRBD1. The V and J ends lost 5 bases and 8 bases, in that order; junction bases with no gene match: 20. The CDR3 contains 17 residues. Germline values: CDR1 SGHAT, CDR2 FQNNGV. CDR3 nucleotides: TGTGCCAGCAGCCCACTCCGTCGGACAGGATCGAGTTACGGCTACACCTTC. Protein sequence: CASSPLRRTGSSYGYTF. The full variable domain, with the rest looked up from reference TRBV11-2 and TRBJ1-2, is EAGVAQSPRYKIIEKRQSVAFWCNPISGHATLYWYQQILGQGPKLLIQFQNNGVVDDSQLPKDRFSAERLKGVDSTLKIQPAKLEDSAVYLCASSPLRRTGSSYGYTFGSGTRLTVV.

The rearrangement joins TRBV28 to TRBJ1-2, with D tentatively TRBD1 (6 bases). This CDR3 contains 13 residues. V was shortened by 3 bases and J by 7 bases, with 12 bases between the two germline ends. Germline V gives CDR1 MDHEN, CDR2 SYDVKM. The CDR3 loop is CASSFPGAGGYTF. The CDR3 bases are TGTGCCAGCAGTTTTCCGGGGGCAGGTGGCTACACCTTC.

This chain joins TRBV4-2 and TRBJ1-6; 12 nucleotides match TRBD1. The ends lost 2 bases at V and 13 bases at J; junction bases unmatched: 9. Germline CDR1 and CDR2: LGHNA and YNFKEQ. CDR3 length: 16 residues. The CDR3 DNA follows: TGTGCCAGCAGCCAAAACCGGGACAGGGGGCATCTCCCCCTCCACTTT. Translation gives CASSQNRDRGHLPLHF.

This clone was observed once. The rearrangement links TRBV30 to TRBJ2-3; possibly TRBD2 for D (7 bases). CDR3 length: 13 residues. Germline V gene data show CDR1 as GTSNPN and CDR2 as SVGIG (reference sequence). V was trimmed by 3 bases and J by 5 bases, leaving 12 bases between them. CDR3 loop: CAWSRGARDTQYF. The CDR3 DNA reads as TGTGCCTGGAGCCGGGGGGCAAGAGATACGCAGTATTTT.

The chain links TRBV15 to TRBJ1-3, with D possibly matching TRBD1 (5 bases). The CDR3 is 14 amino acids. With 1 base removed from V and 7 bases from J, the gap between germline ends came to 11 bases. Germline V gene lookup returns CDR1 LNHNV and CDR2 YYDKDF (reference sequence). The CDR3 region has the DNA TGTGCCACCAGCAGAGCGGGGGGAGGTAACACCATATATTTT. Protein: CATSRAGGGNTIYF.

The V gene is TRBV19, the J gene TRBJ2-1; D perhaps matches TRBD1 (6 bases). Deletions cut 2 bases from V and 0 bases from J, with 14 bases between. The CDR3 has 17 residues. Germline loops: CDR1 LNHDA, CDR2 SQIVND (reference sequence). This CDR3 is CASSISDRSASYNEQFF. CDR3 nucleotides: TGTGCCAGTAGTATATCGGACAGATCCGCCTCCTACAATGAGCAGTTCTTC. The entire variable domain, with the rest obtained from reference TRBV19 and TRBJ2-1, is as follows: DGGITQSPKYLFRKEGQNVTLSCEQNLNHDAMYWYRQDPGQGLRLIYYSQIVNDFQKGDIAEGYSVSREKKESFPLTVTSAQKNPTAFYLCASSISDRSASYNEQFFGPGTRLTVL.

V usage is TRBV19 and J usage is TRBJ2-5, with a weak D call TRBD2 (6 bases). This CDR3 is built from 12 residues. V shed 4 bases and J shed 9 bases, with 12 bases lying between them. CDR1 LNHDA and CDR2 SQIVND come from the germline V gene (reference sequence). This CDR3 reads CASSTQSGAQYF. As DNA, the CDR3 is TGTGCCAGTAGTACCCAATCGGGGGCCCAGTACTTC.

The chain has TRBV5-4 and TRBJ1-6; D may be TRBD1 (6 bases). Germline CDR1 is SGHNT and CDR2 is YYREEE (reference sequence). Trimming shortened V by 4 bases and J by 10 bases, and 18 bases separated the two germline ends. The CDR3 spans 15 residues. In DNA, the CDR3 is TGTGCCAGCAGCCATCGACAGGAGTTGGAATCACCCCTCCACTTT. It is translated as CASSHRQELESPLHF.

The chain has TRBV5-1 and TRBJ2-3; a weak D match, TRBD1 (6 bases). Germline V lookup: CDR1 SGHRS, CDR2 YFSETQ. V shed 0 bases and J shed 3 bases, with 8 bases lying between them. The CDR3 totals 14 residues. CDR3 nucleotides: TGCGCCAGCAGCTTGGCCCAGGGGACAGATACGCAGTATTTT. It specifies CASSLAQGTDTQYF.

This chain's CDR3 is CASSSLDGFYEQYF. The CDR3 nucleotides read TGTGCCAGCAGTTCACTTGACGGGTTCTACGAGCAGTACTTC. The chain combines TRBV28 with TRBJ2-7, with D unclear. The V end was cut by 4 bases, the J end by 3 bases, with 13 bases between. Germline V CDR1 and CDR2: MDHEN, SYDVKM. The CDR3 is 14 amino acids.

The chain links TRBV3-1 (or the pseudogene TRBV3-2) to TRBJ1-3, with 7 positions matching TRBD1. The CDR3 is made up of 16 amino acids. The germline V gene encodes CDR1 LGHDT and CDR2 YNNKEL (reference sequence). Trimming cost V 6 bases and J 0 bases; bases outside gene matches: 8. This CDR3 is CASRLEGGASGNTIYF. For the CDR3, the DNA is TGTGCCAGCAGGTTAGAAGGGGGCGCCTCTGGAAACACCATATATTTT.

J is TRBJ1-5 and V is TRBV3-1 (or the pseudogene TRBV3-2); D is possibly TRBD1 (5 bases). This CDR3 is built from 16 residues. Per the germline V gene, CDR1 is LGHDT and CDR2 is YNNKEL (reference sequence). Trimming shortened V by 0 bases and J by 2 bases, and 11 bases separated the two germline ends. DNA for the CDR3: TGTGCCAGCAGCCAAGATGGGGGTATTGGCAATCAGCCCCAGCATTTT. This codes for CASSQDGGIGNQPQHF.